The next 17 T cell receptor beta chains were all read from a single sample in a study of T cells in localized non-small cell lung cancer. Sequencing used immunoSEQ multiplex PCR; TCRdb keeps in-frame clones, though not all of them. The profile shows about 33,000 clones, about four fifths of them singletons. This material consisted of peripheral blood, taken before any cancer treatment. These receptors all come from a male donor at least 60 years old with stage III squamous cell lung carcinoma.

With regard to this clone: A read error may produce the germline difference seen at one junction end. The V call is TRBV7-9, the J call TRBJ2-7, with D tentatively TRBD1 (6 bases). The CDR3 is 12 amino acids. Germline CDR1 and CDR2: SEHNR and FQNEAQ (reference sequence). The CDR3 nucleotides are TGTGTCAGCAGCCTTGACAGGAACGAGCAGTACTTC. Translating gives CVSSLDRNEQYF.

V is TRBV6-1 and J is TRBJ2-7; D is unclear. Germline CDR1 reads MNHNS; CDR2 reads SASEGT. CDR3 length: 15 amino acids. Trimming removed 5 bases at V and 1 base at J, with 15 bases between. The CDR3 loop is CASSLLPGSSYEQYF. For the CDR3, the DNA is TGTGCCAGCAGTCTTCTTCCGGGTTCTTCCTACGAGCAGTACTTC.

CDR3 loop: CASLSAGRGGTQYF. The CDR3 DNA reads TGTGCCAGCCTAAGCGCAGGGAGAGGAGGTACGCAGTATTTT. The chain joins TRBV19 to TRBJ2-3; D possibly uses TRBD1 or TRBD2 (5 bases each). The CDR3 contains 14 residues. Trimming took off 9 bases at V and 8 bases at J, with 21 bases between the two ends. Per germline, CDR1 LNHDA and CDR2 SQIVND (reference sequence).

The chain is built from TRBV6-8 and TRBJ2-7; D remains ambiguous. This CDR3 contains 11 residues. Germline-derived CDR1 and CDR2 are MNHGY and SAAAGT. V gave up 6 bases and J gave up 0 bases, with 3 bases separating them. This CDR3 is CASRVSYEQYF. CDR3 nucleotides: TGTGCCAGCAGAGTCTCCTACGAGCAGTACTTC.

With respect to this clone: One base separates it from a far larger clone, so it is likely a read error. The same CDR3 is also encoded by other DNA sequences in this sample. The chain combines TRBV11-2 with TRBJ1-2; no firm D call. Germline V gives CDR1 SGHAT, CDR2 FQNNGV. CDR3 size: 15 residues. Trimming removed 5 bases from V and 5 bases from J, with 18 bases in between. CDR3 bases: TGTGCCAGCAGCCAAGAACTCCAAGGGCCTTATGGCTACACCTTC. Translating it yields CASSQELQGPYGYTF.

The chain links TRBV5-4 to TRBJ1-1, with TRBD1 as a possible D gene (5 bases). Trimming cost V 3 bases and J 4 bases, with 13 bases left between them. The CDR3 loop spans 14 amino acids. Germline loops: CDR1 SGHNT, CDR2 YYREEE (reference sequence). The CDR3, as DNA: TGTGCCAGCAGCTACCGGGGGAGGGGCACTGAAGCTTTCTTT. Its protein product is CASSYRGRGTEAFF. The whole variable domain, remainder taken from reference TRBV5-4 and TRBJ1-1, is ETGVTQSPTHLIKTRGQQVTLRCSSQSGHNTVSWYQQALGQGPQFIFQYYREEENGRGNFPPRFSGLQFPNYSSELNVNALELDDSALYLCASSYRGRGTEAFFGQGTRLTVV.

CDR3 in DNA: TGCGCCAGCAGCCAAGATGGCAGGGGACGTCTGGGGGGCGGGGAGCTGTTTTTT. This encodes CASSQDGRGRLGGGELFF. The chain links TRBV4-3 to TRBJ2-2; D is perhaps TRBD1 or TRBD2 (6 bases each). Germline CDR1 reads LGHNA; CDR2 reads YSLEER. The CDR3 has 18 residues. The germline V and J ends were trimmed by 0 bases and 7 bases, with 21 bases remaining between them.

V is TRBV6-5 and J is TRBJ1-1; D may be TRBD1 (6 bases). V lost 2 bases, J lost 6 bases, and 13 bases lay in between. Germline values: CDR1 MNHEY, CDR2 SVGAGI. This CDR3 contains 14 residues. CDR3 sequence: CASSYAQGIAEAFF. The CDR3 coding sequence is TGTGCCAGCAGTTACGCACAGGGTATAGCTGAAGCTTTCTTT.

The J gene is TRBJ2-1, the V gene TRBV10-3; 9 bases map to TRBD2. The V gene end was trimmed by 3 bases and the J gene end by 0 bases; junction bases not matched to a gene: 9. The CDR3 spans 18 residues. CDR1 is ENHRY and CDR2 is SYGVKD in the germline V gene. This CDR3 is CAISEGSGSPSSYNEQFF. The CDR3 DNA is TGTGCCATCAGTGAAGGTAGCGGGAGTCCAAGCTCCTACAATGAGCAGTTCTTC.

The CDR3 nucleotides are TGTGCCAGTACGTTAGGGGTTACTGGAAACACCATATATTTT. Encoded protein: CASTLGVTGNTIYF. The chain carries TRBV19 and TRBJ1-3, with a weak D call TRBD1 (5 bases). The CDR3 loop spans 14 amino acids. With 7 bases removed from V and 2 bases from J, the gap between germline ends came to 12 bases. Germline V gene lookup returns CDR1 LNHDA and CDR2 SQIVND (reference sequence).

CDR3 protein: CASSLVLYNEQFF. CDR3 in DNA: TGTGCCAGCAGCTTAGTTCTCTACAATGAGCAGTTCTTC. The chain employs TRBV7-8 and TRBJ2-1; D not resolved. V dropped 1 base and J dropped 3 bases, with 4 bases sitting between them. The CDR3 has 13 residues. Germline CDR1 and CDR2: SGHVS and FQNEAQ.

CDR3 residues: CASSLAASKETQYF. For the CDR3, the DNA is TGCGCCAGCAGCTTGGCCGCTAGCAAGGAGACCCAGTACTTC. V gene TRBV5-1 combines with J gene TRBJ2-5; D might be TRBD2 (5 bases). Germline V gene lookup returns CDR1 SGHRS and CDR2 YFSETQ. The CDR3 extends over 14 amino acids. V was clipped by 0 bases and J by 5 bases, with 11 bases between them.

The CDR3 sequence: CASRRGQSFVDEQFF. The CDR3 nucleotides read TGCGCCAGCAGAAGAGGACAGTCCTTCGTCGATGAGCAGTTCTTC. This sequence joins TRBV5-1 and TRBJ2-1; D may be TRBD1 (6 bases). Germline-derived CDR1 and CDR2 are SGHRS and YFSETQ. V was pared by 5 bases and J by 8 bases, with 20 bases between. This CDR3 contains 15 residues.

The CDR3 nucleotides read TGCGCCAGCAGCCAAGACGGGACCTCCGCCGCTAGCACAGATACGCAGTATTTT. It specifies CASSQDGTSAASTDTQYF. The chain carries TRBV4-3 and TRBJ2-3; perhaps D is TRBD1 or TRBD2 (5 bases each). There are 18 residues in the CDR3. V was shortened by 0 bases and J by 0 bases, with 16 bases between the two germline ends. CDR1 and CDR2 (germline): LGHNA, YSLEER.

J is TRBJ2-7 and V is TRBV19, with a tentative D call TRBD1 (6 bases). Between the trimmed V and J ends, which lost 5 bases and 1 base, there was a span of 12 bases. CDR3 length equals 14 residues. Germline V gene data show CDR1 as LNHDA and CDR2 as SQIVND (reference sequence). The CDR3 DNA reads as TGTGCCAGTAGTTCTCCGGGACATTCCTACGAGCAGTACTTC. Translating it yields CASSSPGHSYEQYF.

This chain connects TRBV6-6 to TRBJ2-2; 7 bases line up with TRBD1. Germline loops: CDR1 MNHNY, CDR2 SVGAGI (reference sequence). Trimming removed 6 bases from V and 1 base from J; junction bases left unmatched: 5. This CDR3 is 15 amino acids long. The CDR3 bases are TGTGCCAGCAGGTCAGGGGGTAGGAACACCGGGGAGCTGTTTTTT. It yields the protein CASRSGGRNTGELFF.

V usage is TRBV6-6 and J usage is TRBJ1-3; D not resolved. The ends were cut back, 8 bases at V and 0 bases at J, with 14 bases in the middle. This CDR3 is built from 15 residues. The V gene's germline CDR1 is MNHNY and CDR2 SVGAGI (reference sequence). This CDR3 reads CASRVGFASGNTIYF. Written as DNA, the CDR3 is TGTGCCAGCCGGGTGGGGTTTGCCTCTGGAAACACCATATATTTT.